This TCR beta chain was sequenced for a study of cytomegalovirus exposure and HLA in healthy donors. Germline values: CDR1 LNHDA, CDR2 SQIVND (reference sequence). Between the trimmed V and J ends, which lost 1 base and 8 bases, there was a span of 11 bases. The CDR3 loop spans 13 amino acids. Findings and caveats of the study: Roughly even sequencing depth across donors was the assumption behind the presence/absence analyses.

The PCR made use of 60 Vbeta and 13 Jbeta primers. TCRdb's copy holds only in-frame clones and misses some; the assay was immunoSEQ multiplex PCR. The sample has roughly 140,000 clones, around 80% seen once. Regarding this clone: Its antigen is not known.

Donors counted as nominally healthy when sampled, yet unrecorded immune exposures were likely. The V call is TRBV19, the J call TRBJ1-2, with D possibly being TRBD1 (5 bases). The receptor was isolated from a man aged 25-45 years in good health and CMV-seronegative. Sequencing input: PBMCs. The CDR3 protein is CASSIGETVGYTF. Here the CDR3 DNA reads TGTGCCAGTAGTATAGGAGAGACAGTGGGCTACACCTTC.